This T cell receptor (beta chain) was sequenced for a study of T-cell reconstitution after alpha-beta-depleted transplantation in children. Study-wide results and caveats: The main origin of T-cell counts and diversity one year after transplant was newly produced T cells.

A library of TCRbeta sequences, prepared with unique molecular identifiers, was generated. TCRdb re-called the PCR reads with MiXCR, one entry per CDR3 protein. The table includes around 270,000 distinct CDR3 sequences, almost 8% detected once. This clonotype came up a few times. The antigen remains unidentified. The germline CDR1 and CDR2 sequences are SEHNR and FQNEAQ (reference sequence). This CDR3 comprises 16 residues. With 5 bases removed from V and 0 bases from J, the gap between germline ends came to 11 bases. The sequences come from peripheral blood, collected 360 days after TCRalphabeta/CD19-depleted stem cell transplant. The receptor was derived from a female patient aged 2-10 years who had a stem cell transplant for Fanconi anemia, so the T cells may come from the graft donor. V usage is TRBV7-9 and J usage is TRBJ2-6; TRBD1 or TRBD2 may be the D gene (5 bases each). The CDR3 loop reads CASSVRGASGANVLTF. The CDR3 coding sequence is TGTGCCAGCAGCGTAAGGGGAGCCTCTGGGGCCAACGTCCTGACTTTC.